The 20 T cell receptor beta chains presented below share a single source sample, sequenced in a study of regulatory T cells in long-lasting Graves disease. Time point meaning: newly diagnosed GD, antithyroid drugs for less than 3 months. The TCR library was prepared using RNA isolated from PBMCs. CDR3-region Arm-PCR and iRepertoire HTBI primers produced the TCR beta libraries. A single record per CDR3 protein comes from TCRdb applying MiXCR to the multiplex PCR reads. Of 350,000 to 450,000 distinct CDR3 sequences in the sample, approximately 15% were seen once. In addition, the sample was reused for a study of T cells in Graves' hyperthyroidism and ophthalmopathy.

The sequencing used peripheral blood mononuclear cells (PBMCs), collected at new diagnosis, from a patient treated with antithyroid drugs. The receptors stem from a woman between 35 and 50 years old with Graves disease.

V gene TRBV20-1 combines with J gene TRBJ2-7, with 7 bases lining up with TRBD2. CDR1 is DFQATT and CDR2 is SNEGSKA in the germline V gene (reference sequence). The CDR3 has 15 amino acids. V shed 4 bases and J 4 bases; nucleotides not matched to a gene: 13. CDR3 sequence reads: CSATQPTSRHYEQYF. CDR3 in DNA: TGCAGTGCTACACAGCCGACTAGCAGACATTACGAGCAGTACTTC.

This clonotype was seen many times. The chain combines TRBV6-1 with TRBJ2-7; D is uncertain. V lost 6 bases to trimming and J lost 3 bases, with 12 bases between them. There are 13 residues in the CDR3. Germline loops: CDR1 MNHNS, CDR2 SASEGT. The CDR3 region has the DNA TGTGCCAGCAGCCCCCCGTCGGACTACGAGCAGTACTTC. It yields the protein CASSPPSDYEQYF.

This clonotype was detected many times. The chain couples TRBV15 to TRBJ2-7; TRBD2 aligns across 9 bases. The CDR3 runs 15 residues. Germline V gives CDR1 LNHNV, CDR2 YYDKDF (reference sequence). The ends lost 5 bases at V and 6 bases at J; junction bases unmatched: 11. The CDR3 coding sequence is TGTGCCACCAGCTGGAGCGATAGCGGGAGAGGCGAGCAGTACTTC. Encoded protein: CATSWSDSGRGEQYF.

This clonotype was counted ten times or more. The genes are TRBV27 and TRBJ2-5; TRBD2 agrees at 7 bases. Trimming at V came to 4 bases and at J to 5 bases, leaving 7 bases not matched to a gene. CDR3 length equals 14 residues. Per the germline V gene, CDR1 is MNHEY and CDR2 is SMNVEV (reference sequence). CDR3 sequence: CASSSGGVRETQYF. The CDR3 DNA follows: TGTGCCAGCAGTTCTGGGGGGGTTAGGGAGACCCAGTACTTC.

This clonotype has ten or more counts. This chain uses TRBV27 with TRBJ2-7; 10 nucleotides agree with TRBD1. V was pared by 4 bases and J by 5 bases, with 8 bases of the junction left unmatched. The CDR3 has 15 amino acids. Germline V CDR1 and CDR2: MNHEY, SMNVEV (reference sequence). CDR3 in amino acids: CASSSTRTGGNEQYF. The CDR3 nucleotides read TGTGCCAGCAGTTCTACCCGGACAGGGGGTAACGAGCAGTACTTC.

This clonotype was observed a handful of times. The chain is built from TRBV5-6 and TRBJ2-1, with TRBD2 matching over 8 bases. The CDR3 consists of 13 residues. The V segment lost 2 bases and the J segment 7 bases; nucleotides outside the gene matches: 2. The germline gives CDR1 SGHDT, CDR2 YYEEEE. This CDR3 reads CASSFGTSNEQFF. The CDR3 region has the DNA TGTGCCAGCAGCTTCGGGACTAGTAATGAGCAGTTCTTC.

This clonotype was picked up many times. The chain uses TRBV27 and TRBJ2-3; D gene unclear. The CDR3 is 14 amino acids. The V end was cut by 5 bases, the J end by 1 base, with 10 bases between. The germline V gene has CDR1 MNHEY and CDR2 SMNVEV (reference sequence). The CDR3 DNA sequence: TGTGCCAGCAGTCCGGTCCCCGGCACAGATACGCAGTATTTT. Amino acid sequence: CASSPVPGTDTQYF.

This clonotype was counted ten times or more. The V gene is TRBV10-3, the J gene TRBJ2-7, with D perhaps matching TRBD2 (6 bases). Trimming took 7 bases from V and 0 from J, leaving 13 bases between them. Per the germline V gene, CDR1 is ENHRY and CDR2 is SYGVKD. This CDR3 contains 14 residues. CDR3 DNA sequence: TGTGCCATCAACGCGGGACGGCTCTCCTACGAGCAGTACTTC. Translating gives CAINAGRLSYEQYF.

The chain uses TRBV4-2 and TRBJ2-2; D unclear. The germline CDR1 and CDR2 sequences are LGHNA and YNFKEQ. This CDR3 is 15 amino acids long. V was clipped by 0 bases and J by 4 bases, with 9 bases between them. CDR3 in amino acids: CASSQEKVGTGELFF. CDR3 in DNA: TGTGCCAGCAGCCAAGAGAAGGTCGGCACCGGGGAGCTGTTTTTT.

Notes on this clonotype: This likely came from a read error, as a far larger clone is one base away. The chain combines TRBV2 with TRBJ2-4, with D perhaps TRBD2 (5 bases). V lost 0 bases to trimming and J lost 13 bases, with 19 bases between them. The germline CDR1 and CDR2 sequences are SNHLY and FYNNEI. The length of the CDR3 is 15 residues. The CDR3 loop is CASSEASGVRENQYF. CDR3 DNA: TGTGCCAGCAGTGAAGCGAGCGGCGTGAGGGAGAACCAGTACTTC.

This clonotype occurred many times. V usage is TRBV7-8 and J usage is TRBJ2-3; a possible D gene is TRBD2 (5 bases). Trimming removed 4 bases at V and 5 bases at J, with 16 bases between. Germline V CDR1 and CDR2: SGHVS, FQNEAQ. The CDR3 loop spans 15 amino acids. The CDR3 DNA sequence: TGTGCCAGCAGCTCATCCGGGAAAGCCGGAGATACGCAGTATTTT. This sequence encodes CASSSSGKAGDTQYF.

This clonotype showed up many times. The chain is built from TRBV11-2 and TRBJ1-1; D is uncertain. Trimming removed 4 bases at V and 4 bases at J, with 13 bases between. The CDR3 spans 14 residues. CDR1 is SGHAT and CDR2 is FQNNGV in the germline V gene. The CDR3 nucleotides read TGTGCCAGCAGCTGGGAGGGTTTCGGCACTGAAGCTTTCTTT. As protein: CASSWEGFGTEAFF.

The CDR3 reads CASSDGVLANTDTQYF. The CDR3 DNA reads TGTGCCAGCTCGGACGGGGTCCTAGCAAACACAGATACGCAGTATTTT. The chain has TRBV18 and TRBJ2-3, with D possibly matching TRBD2 (5 bases). CDR3 size: 16 residues. The ends were cut back, 6 bases at V and 2 bases at J, with 18 bases in the middle. CDR1 KGHSH and CDR2 LQKENI come from the germline V gene.

This clonotype was observed a few times. The CDR3 loop reads CASSQGYNSYEQYF. The CDR3, as DNA: TGCGCCAGCAGCCAGGGATACAACTCCTACGAGCAGTACTTC. The V and J genes are TRBV4-3 and TRBJ2-7; D not certain. The V gene's germline CDR1 is LGHNA and CDR2 YSLEER. The length of the CDR3 is 14 residues. Trimming took off 3 bases at V and 0 bases at J, with 9 bases between the two ends.

The chain combines TRBV6-9 with TRBJ2-2; no reliable D call. CDR1 is MNHGY, CDR2 SVAAGI, per germline. Trimming left V 4 bases short and J 7 bases short, with 13 bases between. This CDR3 comprises 14 residues. The CDR3 is CASSLTRQRGELFF. The CDR3 DNA reads TGTGCCAGCAGTTTAACCCGTCAACGCGGGGAGCTGTTTTTT.

This clonotype was recorded many times. The J gene is TRBJ2-1, the V gene TRBV27; D is perhaps TRBD1 (6 bases). The CDR3 covers 12 residues. Germline V gene lookup returns CDR1 MNHEY and CDR2 SMNVEV (reference sequence). V was pared by 5 bases and J by 8 bases, with 10 bases between. Here the CDR3 DNA reads TGTGCCAGCAGTCCACACAGGGATGAGCAGTTCTTC. This translates into CASSPHRDEQFF.

This chain uses TRBV28 with TRBJ2-2; 8 bases are a match to TRBD2. V was clipped by 3 bases and J by 5 bases; unmatched bases: 11. Germline CDR1 reads MDHEN; CDR2 reads SYDVKM. This CDR3 has 17 residues. CDR3 loop: CASSFPTSGKGTGELFF. The CDR3 coding sequence is TGTGCCAGCAGTTTCCCTACTAGCGGAAAAGGGACCGGGGAGCTGTTTTTT.

This clonotype was counted between two and nine times. The chain recombines TRBV12-3 or TRBV12-4 with TRBJ1-5; the D gene is possibly TRBD1 (5 bases). CDR3 length: 17 residues. V lost 5 bases and J 2 bases, leaving 19 bases between the germline ends. This CDR3 reads CASSMRYQGFGNQPQHF. Written as DNA, the CDR3 is TGTGCCAGCAGTATGCGTTACCAGGGATTTGGCAATCAGCCCCAGCATTTT.

The table lists this clonotype with a few counts. Here the CDR3 DNA reads TGTGCCAGCAGGACAGGGGCGGGCTATGGCTACACCTTC. Its protein is CASRTGAGYGYTF. V usage is TRBV28 and J usage is TRBJ1-2; 8 bases line up with TRBD1. This CDR3 has 13 amino acids. CDR1 is MDHEN, CDR2 SYDVKM, per germline. Unmatched junction bases numbered 4, after V lost 6 bases and J lost 4 bases.

A remark on this clonotype: Being one base from a much bigger clone, this may be a read error. Because it lacks the conserved phenylalanine or tryptophan at the end, this CDR3 is likely a read error. The chain links TRBV2 to TRBJ2-1; 13 positions agree with TRBD2. The J segment lost 7 bases and the V segment lost 8 bases, leaving 5 bases of the junction unmatched. CDR3 length: 14 residues. CDR1 and CDR2 from the germline V gene are SNHLY and FYNNEI. The CDR3 here is CASSGLAGENEQFS. The CDR3 bases are TGTGCCAGCTCAGGACTAGCGGGAGAAAATGAGCAGTTCTCC.